Each of the 30 T cell receptor beta chains below was sequenced from the same sample in a study of blood T cell repertoires in COVID-19. The assay was immunoSEQ multiplex PCR, and TCRdb's table has in-frame clones only and misses some. The data show some 260,000 clones, about 90% seen once. Sequencing was performed on peripheral blood. These receptors originate from a woman aged 70-85 years with COVID-19, enrolled during active disease.

The chain carries TRBV3-1 (or the pseudogene TRBV3-2) and TRBJ2-3; 8 bases align to TRBD2. Germline assignment: CDR1 LGHDT and CDR2 YNNKEL (reference sequence). Trimming took 1 base from V and 6 from J; bases not matched to a gene: 6. This CDR3 has 15 amino acids. This chain's CDR3 is CASSQASGGPDTQYF. The CDR3 DNA reads as TGTGCCAGCAGCCAAGCTTCGGGAGGGCCCGATACGCAGTATTTT.

CDR3 in DNA: TGTGCCAGTAGTATTACAAATAGCAATCAGCCCCAGCATTTT. It codes for CASSITNSNQPQHF. V and J are TRBV19 and TRBJ1-5; D is unclear. The germline V gene encodes CDR1 LNHDA and CDR2 SQIVND (reference sequence). The CDR3 extends over 14 amino acids. Trimming shortened V by 3 bases and J by 0 bases, and 6 bases separated the two germline ends.

This chain uses TRBV28 with TRBJ1-4; perhaps TRBD1 as D (6 bases). Trimming took 6 bases from V and 5 from J, leaving 13 bases between them. The CDR3 length is 14 residues. CDR1 and CDR2 from the germline V gene are MDHEN and SYDVKM. Here the CDR3 reads CASRTGDLNEKLFF. CDR3 nucleotide sequence: TGTGCCAGCAGGACAGGCGACCTCAATGAAAAACTGTTTTTT.

The chain joins TRBV29-1 to TRBJ1-5, with a possible D match to TRBD1 (5 bases). The CDR3 spans 13 residues. CDR1 SQVTM and CDR2 ANQGSEA come from the germline V gene. Trimming left V 3 bases short and J 6 bases short, with 12 bases between. This chain's CDR3 is CSVEGQGGQPQHF. CDR3 DNA: TGCAGCGTTGAGGGCCAGGGCGGTCAGCCCCAGCATTTT.

This chain links TRBV6-2 or TRBV6-3 with TRBJ2-6, with 8 bases that match TRBD2. The junction had 13 bases not matched to a gene; V was cut back by 6 bases and J by 3 bases. This CDR3 spans 18 amino acids. The germline V gene encodes CDR1 MNHEY and CDR2 SVGEGT. CDR3 loop: CASSASGAGGFGANVLTF. CDR3 in DNA: TGTGCCAGCAGCGCCTCAGGTGCGGGAGGATTTGGGGCCAACGTCCTGACTTTC.

The chain links TRBV7-9 to TRBJ2-3; maybe TRBD1 (6 bases). This CDR3 contains 12 residues. Trimming left V 8 bases short and J 6 bases short, with 12 bases between. Per the germline V gene, CDR1 is SEHNR and CDR2 is FQNEAQ (reference sequence). For the CDR3, the DNA is TGTGCCAGCGGATTGGGGGCCGATACGCAGTATTTT. Amino acid sequence: CASGLGADTQYF.

The chain is built from TRBV18 and TRBJ1-1; 10 bases match TRBD1. The CDR3 totals 13 residues. V lost 4 bases and J lost 5; bases outside the gene matches: 1. Looked up from germline, CDR1 is KGHSH and CDR2 is LQKENI. CDR3 nucleotide sequence: TGTGCCAGCTCACTGGACAGGGGGACTGAAGCTTTCTTT. Amino acids: CASSLDRGTEAFF. Full variable domain (remainder filled in from reference TRBV18 and TRBJ1-1): NAGVMQNPRHLVRRRGQEARLRCSPMKGHSHVYWYRQLPEEGLKFMVYLQKENIIDESGMPKERFSAEFPKEGPSILRIQQVVRGDSAAYFCASSLDRGTEAFFGQGTRLTVV.

This chain connects TRBV2 to TRBJ2-2; D is uncertain. Looked up from germline, CDR1 is SNHLY and CDR2 is FYNNEI. The CDR3 is made up of 12 amino acids. Trimming took 7 bases from V and 7 from J, leaving 10 bases between them. Written as DNA, the CDR3 is TGTGCCAGCATATATGAGTACGGGGAGCTGTTTTTT. Amino acid sequence: CASIYEYGELFF.

This clone was recorded a few times. The chain carries TRBV10-3 and TRBJ1-2; the D is unclear. Germline V gene lookup returns CDR1 ENHRY and CDR2 SYGVKD. With 3 bases removed from V and 8 bases from J, the gap between germline ends came to 16 bases. The CDR3 is 14 amino acids. The CDR3 nucleotides are TGTGCCATCAGTGATTTTGGCCAGGTGTCCGGCTACACCTTC. It yields the protein CAISDFGQVSGYTF.

This clone was seen more than once but under ten times. The chain recombines TRBV29-1 with TRBJ1-1; no firm D call. CDR1 SQVTM and CDR2 ANQGSEA come from the germline V gene. Trimming pared 7 bases from V and 4 bases from J, leaving 16 bases between. This CDR3 region has 13 residues. Here the CDR3 DNA reads TGCAGCGCCCACGACCCCGCGGGCACTGAAGCTTTCTTT. Protein product: CSAHDPAGTEAFF.

This clone was seen a handful of times. The V and J genes are TRBV10-3 and TRBJ2-3; 9 bases are a match to TRBD2. Germline trimming cut 3 bases from V and 0 bases from J; bases unmatched to any gene: 4. Germline CDR1 ENHRY, CDR2 SYGVKD. CDR3 length: 16 residues. CDR3 sequence: CAISDPSGTSTDTQYF. DNA of the CDR3: TGTGCCATCAGTGACCCTAGCGGGACTAGCACAGATACGCAGTATTTT.

This clone was seen more than once but under ten times. The chain recombines TRBV7-2 with TRBJ2-5; TRBD1 aligns across 9 bases. Losses at the gene ends were 0 bases for V and 2 bases for J; bases not matched to a gene: 10. The CDR3 loop spans 18 amino acids. The germline V gene has CDR1 SGHTA and CDR2 FQGNSA. The DNA of the CDR3 is TGTGCCAGCAGCTTAGCAGGGACAGGGAGGGGAGGGCAAGAGACCCAGTACTTC. Its protein is CASSLAGTGRGGQETQYF.

The J gene is TRBJ1-4, the V gene TRBV2; tentatively, D is TRBD1 (5 bases). Trimming removed 3 bases at V and 8 bases at J, with 10 bases between. This CDR3 is 13 amino acids long. Germline V CDR1 and CDR2: SNHLY, FYNNEI. This chain's CDR3 is CASSEWGAEKLFF. CDR3 nucleotide sequence: TGTGCCAGCAGTGAGTGGGGCGCAGAAAAACTGTTTTTT.

Points on this clone: Other DNA sequences within the sample encode an identical CDR3. This sequence joins TRBV2 and TRBJ1-4; D perhaps matches TRBD1 (5 bases). This CDR3 is 15 amino acids long. V was trimmed by 1 base and J by 7 bases, leaving 13 bases between them. CDR1 and CDR2 from the germline V gene are SNHLY and FYNNEI. The DNA of the CDR3 is TGTGCCAGCAGTGAAGGTGGGCAGGGAGGTGAAAAACTGTTTTTT. Its translation is CASSEGGQGGEKLFF.

This chain uses TRBV28 with TRBJ2-1; tentative D call: TRBD1 (6 bases). Germline CDR1 is MDHEN and CDR2 is SYDVKM. With 8 bases removed from V and 14 bases from J, the gap between germline ends came to 19 bases. CDR3 length: 12 amino acids. The CDR3 coding sequence is TGTGCCAGCCAGAAGGCCTGGGGGCATGAGTTCTTC. Protein product: CASQKAWGHEFF.

This chain joins TRBV6-5 and TRBJ1-1; tentatively, D is TRBD1 (5 bases). Germline assignment: CDR1 MNHEY and CDR2 SVGAGI. The CDR3 runs to 13 residues. Trimming left V 6 bases short and J 7 bases short, with 15 bases between. The CDR3 DNA follows: TGTGCCAGCAGCCTATCGGGGGTGGGTGAAGCTTTCTTT. Translating it yields CASSLSGVGEAFF.

V gene TRBV15 combines with J gene TRBJ1-4, with 7 bases that match TRBD1. Trimming cost V 5 bases and J 8 bases; bases outside gene matches: 14. Germline assignment: CDR1 LNHNV and CDR2 YYDKDF (reference sequence). CDR3 length: 16 amino acids. The CDR3 here is CATSLRQGRLGEKLFF. The CDR3 DNA reads as TGTGCCACCAGCCTCCGACAGGGTCGTCTAGGGGAAAAACTGTTTTTT.

Here the CDR3 reads CASSHEMQGALGNTIYF. In DNA form, the CDR3 reads TGTGCCAGCAGCCACGAGATGCAGGGGGCGCTCGGAAACACCATATATTTT. The chain employs TRBV4-2 and TRBJ1-3; 8 bases agree with TRBD1. The germline CDR1 and CDR2 sequences are LGHNA and YNFKEQ. V lost 3 bases, J lost 4 bases, and 11 bases stayed unmatched. The CDR3 is 17 amino acids.

The chain uses TRBV5-1 and TRBJ2-2; 11 bases align to TRBD2. With 1 base clipped from V and 5 bases from J, the junction kept 1 base outside the gene matches. This CDR3 is 15 amino acids long. Looked up from germline, CDR1 is SGHRS and CDR2 is YFSETQ. CDR3 DNA: TGCGCCAGCAGCTTGACTAGCGGGAGAACCGGGGAGCTGTTTTTT. This translates into CASSLTSGRTGELFF.

V is TRBV3-1 (or the pseudogene TRBV3-2) and J is TRBJ1-3; tentatively, D is TRBD1 (5 bases). Trimming took 4 bases from V and 2 from J, leaving 15 bases between them. The CDR3 covers 16 residues. Germline V lookup: CDR1 LGHDT, CDR2 YNNKEL (reference sequence). CDR3 DNA: TGTGCCAGCAGCCCAGAATTGGGAGGGGCTGGAAACACCATATATTTT. Encoded protein: CASSPELGGAGNTIYF.

This clone has just a few counts. This rearrangement joins TRBV29-1 to TRBJ2-1; 7 bases are a match to TRBD1. The CDR3 is 13 amino acids. After removal of 1 base from V and 6 bases from J, the junction contained 3 bases not matched to a gene. Germline CDR1 is SQVTM and CDR2 is ANQGSEA. The CDR3 DNA sequence: TGCAGCGTTGAAGTTCCAGGGGGCAATGAGCAGTTCTTC. Protein: CSVEVPGGNEQFF.

V is TRBV30 and J is TRBJ1-2, with D perhaps matching TRBD1 (5 bases). Germline V gene lookup returns CDR1 GTSNPN and CDR2 SVGIG (reference sequence). CDR3 length: 13 residues. Trimming stripped 4 bases from V and 7 bases from J, with 16 bases between. The CDR3 coding sequence is TGTGCCTGGACATTGCGGGGCGGGCGTGGCTACACCTTC. Encoded protein: CAWTLRGGRGYTF.

The rearrangement uses TRBV28 and TRBJ2-2; possible D gene TRBD2, 6 bases. The germline V gene has CDR1 MDHEN and CDR2 SYDVKM. V was trimmed by 5 bases and J by 1 base, leaving 8 bases between them. The CDR3 is 14 amino acids. In nucleotides, the CDR3 is TGTGCCAGCAGTCCTAGCGTGAACACCGGGGAGCTGTTTTTT. Protein: CASSPSVNTGELFF.

This rearrangement joins TRBV2 to TRBJ2-1; 8 bases align to TRBD1. The CDR3 is made up of 14 amino acids. Germline lookup yields CDR1 SNHLY and CDR2 FYNNEI. V shed 4 bases, J shed 11 bases, and the junction held 10 bases outside the gene matches. CDR3 nucleotides: TGTGCCAGCAGTGGGGACAGGTCGCGCATCCAGCAGTTCTTC. Its translation is CASSGDRSRIQQFF.

The chain recombines TRBV28 with TRBJ1-4, with D perhaps TRBD1 (5 bases). CDR3 size: 15 residues. Trimming pared 1 base from V and 7 bases from J, leaving 13 bases between. Germline CDR1 is MDHEN and CDR2 is SYDVKM. In DNA form, the CDR3 reads TGTGCCAGCAGTTTATCCCAGCAGGGTGGTGAAAAACTGTTTTTT. This gives the protein CASSLSQQGGEKLFF. The full variable domain, in which reference TRBV28 and TRBJ1-4 provide the parts outside the CDR3, is DVKVTQSSRYLVKRTGEKVFLECVQDMDHENMFWYRQDPGLGLRLIYFSYDVKMKEKGDIPEGYSVSREKKERFSLILESASTNQTSMYLCASSLSQQGGEKLFFGSGTQLSVL.

The chain couples TRBV6-5 to TRBJ1-3; the D is unclear. Germline assignment: CDR1 MNHEY and CDR2 SVGAGI. Trimming took 6 bases from V and 0 from J, leaving 12 bases between them. CDR3 length: 15 residues. CDR3 loop: CASRSTWSSGNTIYF. The CDR3 coding sequence is TGTGCCAGCAGGTCAACCTGGAGCTCTGGAAACACCATATATTTT.

This clone was detected only once. This rearrangement joins TRBV10-3 to TRBJ2-3; TRBD1 matches 7 bases. This CDR3 is 13 amino acids long. Germline CDR1 is ENHRY and CDR2 is SYGVKD. The V and J ends lost 10 bases and 0 bases, in that order; junction bases with no gene match: 4. The CDR3 DNA reads as TGTGCCAACAGGGACAGTAGCACAGATACGCAGTATTTT. Translation gives CANRDSSTDTQYF.

This chain joins TRBV7-9 and TRBJ2-3; 9 positions agree with TRBD2. The CDR3 has 15 amino acids. Losses at the gene ends were 4 bases for V and 5 bases for J; bases not matched to a gene: 7. CDR1 and CDR2 (germline): SEHNR, FQNEAQ (reference sequence). The CDR3: CASSYSGGRLDTQYF. CDR3 nucleotides: TGTGCCAGCAGCTATAGCGGGGGCCGGTTAGATACGCAGTATTTT.

V and J are TRBV30 and TRBJ2-5; 7 nucleotides line up with TRBD2. V was clipped by 3 bases and J by 7 bases; unmatched bases: 5. Germline loops: CDR1 GTSNPN, CDR2 SVGIG (reference sequence). The CDR3 sequence is 12 residues long. DNA for the CDR3: TGTGCCTGGAGGGCCCCGGGAGGGACCCAGTACTTC. It yields the protein CAWRAPGGTQYF.

This rearrangement joins TRBV19 to TRBJ2-1; 9 bases fit TRBD2. V shed 7 bases, J shed 2 bases, and the junction held 12 bases outside the gene matches. The germline gives CDR1 LNHDA, CDR2 SQIVND (reference sequence). CDR3 length: 17 residues. The DNA of the CDR3 is TGTGCCAGTAACCCGGGGACTAGCCGTTGGACCTACAATGAGCAGTTCTTC. Its translation is CASNPGTSRWTYNEQFF.